This TCR beta chain was identified in a study of shared clonotypes between healthy human individuals (dated by TCRdb to about 2020). For context, the study as a whole: The cohort included a few men and a couple of women between 18 and 49 years of age. For each donor, CD4 naive and CD4 memory were each run on three plates, CD8 naive on two plates, and CD8 memory on one plate. To estimate repertoire size and how much clonotype sharing occurs between individuals, the study deeply sequenced the blood TCR repertoires of 5 or 6 healthy adults. Different laboratories and diverse techniques were used to prepare libraries and sequence TCR repertoires, to increase sequencing depth and limit assay-specific biases. Between about 0.85 and 9.5 billion PBMCs per donor were obtained by leukapheresis.

TCR CDR3 regions were amplified from genomic DNA by multiplex PCR using the deep immunoSEQ assay. For each cell subset, the extracted genomic DNA was distributed evenly across all wells of several immunoSEQ 96-well plates, and each plate served as one replicate. For sorted subsets, 150 to 250 ng genomic DNA, equal to approximately 30,000 T cell genomes, was loaded into each replicate PCR. Purified libraries were quantified with a Qubit 3.0 fluorometer, sized on a Bioanalyzer 2100, and re-quantified with the KAPA Library Quantification kit. Every immunoSEQ 96-well plate was sequenced on a separate single-read 150-cycle Illumina NextSeq 550 flow cell. The paper's data handling went like this. Because only junctional sequences without quality scores were contained in the immunoSEQ output, filtering matching that applied to full-length reads could not be performed. Sequences were annotated with PyIR, a Python wrapper for IgBLAST v1.9, using IMGT germline references to assign V/J genes and CDR3. Reads were filtered out if the reads had weak V/J assignments (E-value above 1e-6), no CDR3, stop codons, out-of-frame junctions, or ambiguous translated residues. V3J clonotypes were defined as sequences sharing an identical inferred V gene, J gene, and CDR3 amino acid sequence. Percentage overlap between repertoires was computed as shared unique clonotypes divided by the size of the smaller repertoire. Three approaches were used to assess repertoire richness: RTK rarefaction, the Chao1 estimator, and Recon v2.1 estimates of unobserved clonotypes. Generation probabilities were computed with OLGA for all TCRbeta clonotypes obtained by the gDNA method from a handful of donors. Not all clones reach the TCRdb copy of this immuneACCESS table, which keeps in-frame sequences only. Checked studies attribute under half of the gap to unresolved V genes and leave the rest unexplained. The V and J calls and clone size come from that table; D and trimming were worked out from the DNA. This sample gives approximately 1,500,000 clones in total; roughly 95% of them show up just once. The ten top clones hold approximately 1.1% of the sample.

The donors were healthy, HIV-negative adults who had no recently reported acute infections or vaccinations. Only Caucasian adults living in Nashville, Tennessee, USA were represented among the donors. Magnetic negative selection was used to enrich CD4+ T cells, after which naive cells were positively selected on CD45RA and the negative fraction became the memory subset. Blood was obtained by leukapheresis, after which PBMCs were separated by Ficoll-Histopaque density gradient centrifugation and cryopreserved in liquid nitrogen vapor phase. Analytical flow cytometry was used to check the purity and quantity of every magnetically sorted T cell population. Each sorted fraction had its genomic DNA isolated and then quantified by UV absorbance on a Nanodrop 2000c. Concerning this clone itself: It lacks a known antigen. Base qualities are not at hand, and no much larger clone is one base apart.

Broader findings and caveats from the paper: Sharing across a few donors was observed for around 5% of naive CD4, 3% to 3.5% of naive CD8, about 2.3% of memory CD4, and about 0.39% of memory CD8 clonotypes. Only blood was sampled, and tissue TCR repertoires likely differ from those in blood. The genetic and exposure-history diversity represented was limited by the small number of donors. Rarefaction of sorted-subset datasets indicated incomplete sequencing despite the large sequencing depth. Pairwise subsampling indicated that sequencing depth was expected to affect the degree of clonotype sharing among donors. Clonotypes shared by all four sorted-subset donors showed higher generation probabilities than non-shared clonotypes. Naive subsets generally had larger estimated clonotype richness than memory subsets did.

The sequence was collected from a man younger than 45 in good health. The sequencing input was naive CD4+ T cells sorted from blood. According to the study, the label for this sample's cell subset or site signals: CD45RA+ positively selected.

The DNA sequence is TGTGCCAGCAGCTTAGAAGAAGAGCAGTACTTC. This yields the protein CASSLEEEQYF. The rearranged chain carries TRBV7-8 and TRBJ2-7; the D gene cannot be named for sure. The germline V gene encodes CDR1 SGHVS and CDR2 FQNEAQ. The germline ends are 5 bases apart after V is trimmed by 1 base and J by 7 bases. The CDR3 runs 11 residues from the cysteine to the phenylalanine. Only CDR3 DNA is held: 33 bases, read in frame from base 1.